These T cell receptor beta chains were read from a single sample in a study of shared clonotypes between healthy human individuals. Repertoires were generated with immunoSEQ multiplex PCR, while TCRdb's copy carries only in-frame clones and drops some. The repertoire holds hundreds of thousands of clones, with 95% as singletons. The sample comprised naive CD8+ T cells sorted from blood. The receptors originated from a woman in her 30s in good health. Each CDR3 is given with its conserved first and last residue. D genes are given only for firm matches. Clone size is stated in some rows and not others, as once, few, many or a class when expanded.

d_gene	v_gene	abundance	j_gene	CDR3aa	CDR3nt
TRBD2	TRBV19	NA	TRBJ2-7	CASSFSAGAYYEQYF	TGTGCCAGCTCCTTTTCAGCGGGAGCCTACTACGAGCAGTACTTC
TRBD1	TRBV27	NA	TRBJ1-5	CASSSRQGNQPQHF	TGTGCCAGCAGTTCCAGACAGGGGAATCAGCCCCAGCATTTT
NA	TRBV21-1	NA	TRBJ2-1	CASRILAGGPYEQFF	TGTGCCAGCAGAATACTAGCGGGAGGGCCATATGAGCAGTTCTTC
NA	TRBV5-1	NA	TRBJ1-1	CASSLGGEMMNTEAFF	TGCGCCAGCAGCCTGGGAGGGGAAATGATGAACACTGAAGCTTTCTTT
NA	TRBV10-2	NA	TRBJ1-2	CASSELGTGARTF	TGCGCCAGCAGTGAGTTAGGAACGGGAGCTCGAACCTTC
TRBD2	TRBV10-2	NA	TRBJ2-2	CASSEPGLAVTGELFF	TGCGCCAGCAGCGAACCGGGACTAGCGGTCACCGGGGAGCTGTTTTTT
NA	TRBV30	NA	TRBJ1-5	CAWSSDDQPQHF	TGTGCCTGGAGCTCGGACGATCAGCCCCAGCATTTT
NA	TRBV27	NA	TRBJ2-1	CASSPTPYGIYNEQFF	TGTGCCAGCAGTCCCACTCCGTATGGGATATACAATGAGCAGTTCTTC
TRBD2	TRBV19	NA	TRBJ2-7	CASSGRTSGIYEQYF	TGTGCCAGTAGTGGAAGGACTAGCGGGATTTACGAGCAGTACTTC
NA	TRBV28	NA	TRBJ2-7	CASSFSRYEQYF	TGTGCCAGCAGTTTCTCCAGGTACGAGCAGTACTTC
NA	TRBV4-1	NA	TRBJ2-5	CASSTRLPQETQYF	TGCGCCAGCAGCACCCGACTACCCCAAGAGACCCAGTACTTC
NA	TRBV2	NA	TRBJ1-5	CASSEGWGNQPQHF	TGTGCCAGCAGTGAAGGGTGGGGCAATCAGCCCCAGCATTTT
NA	TRBV13	NA	TRBJ2-5	CASSLEGGRGTQYF	TGTGCCAGCAGCTTAGAGGGGGGACGCGGGACCCAGTACTTC
NA	TRBV10-2	NA	TRBJ2-7	CASSESTGQEQYF	TGCGCCAGCAGTGAGTCCACAGGCCAAGAGCAGTACTTC
NA	TRBV10-2	NA	TRBJ2-3	CASNGARTDTQYF	TGCGCCAGCAATGGAGCCCGCACAGATACGCAGTATTTT
TRBD2	TRBV6-5	NA	TRBJ2-2	CASSSGLAGPGELFF	TGTGCCAGTAGCTCCGGACTAGCGGGTCCTGGGGAGCTGTTTTTT
TRBD2	TRBV28	NA	TRBJ2-2	CASSLGRGPSGSGGELFF	TGTGCCAGCAGTTTGGGGCGTGGGCCGAGCGGGAGCGGCGGGGAGCTGTTTTTT
NA	TRBV9	NA	TRBJ1-1	CASSVAGGIEAFF	TGTGCCAGCAGCGTCGCCGGGGGCATTGAAGCTTTCTTT
NA	TRBV28	NA	TRBJ1-6	CASRDSNSPLHF	TGTGCCAGCAGAGACAGTAATTCACCCCTCCACTTT
TRBD2	TRBV9	NA	TRBJ2-5	CASSVARGLGQETQYF	TGTGCCAGCAGCGTAGCTAGGGGACTAGGTCAAGAGACCCAGTACTTC
TRBD1	TRBV13	NA	TRBJ1-1	CASSFRQGGTEAFF	TGTGCCAGCAGCTTTCGACAGGGAGGCACTGAAGCTTTCTTT
NA	TRBV21-1	NA	TRBJ2-5	CASSPGLLAGGWFWETQYF	TGTGCCAGCAGCCCAGGCTTACTAGCGGGAGGTTGGTTCTGGGAGACCCAGTACTTC
TRBD1	TRBV5-6	NA	TRBJ1-2	CASSSQGAPGDGYTF	TGTGCCAGCAGCTCCCAGGGGGCGCCGGGTGATGGCTACACCTTC
TRBD2	TRBV6-5	once	TRBJ2-2	CASSSGLAGDSGELFF	TGTGCCAGCAGTTCAGGACTAGCGGGAGATTCCGGGGAGCTGTTTTTT
NA	TRBV19	once	TRBJ1-6	CASSISAGSTKSPLHF	TGTGCCAGTAGTATATCTGCAGGGAGTACGAAATCACCCCTCCACTTT
NA	TRBV15	NA	TRBJ2-7	CATSRDSQSSYEQYF	TGTGCCACCAGCAGAGACTCCCAAAGCTCCTACGAGCAGTACTTC
NA	TRBV28	NA	TRBJ2-1	CASSYGGGEQQFF	TGTGCCAGCAGTTACGGCGGGGGCGAACAGCAGTTCTTC
TRBD2	TRBV29-1	NA	TRBJ2-1	CSVGGGTSGYNEQFF	TGCAGCGTTGGAGGAGGGACTAGCGGGTACAATGAGCAGTTCTTC
NA	TRBV19	NA	TRBJ1-1	CASTPTENTEAFF	TGTGCCAGTACCCCCACCGAGAACACTGAAGCTTTCTTT
NA	TRBV7-9	NA	TRBJ2-7	CASSSGLYEQYF	TGTGCCAGCAGCTCGGGACTCTACGAGCAGTACTTC
NA	TRBV7-9	NA	TRBJ1-5	CASSEGGGNQPQHF	TGTGCCAGCAGCGAGGGAGGGGGCAATCAGCCCCAGCATTTT
NA	TRBV11-2	NA	TRBJ1-1	CASSFSGDTEAFF	TGTGCCAGCAGCTTTTCAGGGGACACTGAAGCTTTCTTT